This T cell receptor beta chain derives from a study of cytomegalovirus exposure and HLA in healthy donors. Study summary: Falling in the Caucasian-associated ancestry cluster were about four fifths of 350 to 400 genotyped donors. Study results and caveats: The study carried out a later analysis of TCR beta sequences. It associated approximately 17,000 of them with specific HLA alleles at a false discovery rate of 0.05.

There are 14 residues in the CDR3. Germline lookup yields CDR1 SQVTM and CDR2 ANQGSEA. Trimming removed 1 base from V and 6 bases from J; junction bases left unmatched: 5. With respect to this clone: No antigen is known for it.

PCR was performed using 60 Vbeta and 13 Jbeta primers. Clones were read by immunoSEQ multiplex PCR, and TCRdb kept only the in-frame ones, dropping some. In the table there are about 130,000 clones, 85% of which are singletons. Sequencing input: PBMCs. The gene calls are TRBV29-1 and TRBJ2-2; the match to TRBD2 covers 7 bases. The sequence was collected from a woman in her 30s in good health and CMV-seropositive. CDR3 amino acids: CSVEAGGLAGELFF. The CDR3 coding sequence is TGCAGCGTTGAAGCGGGAGGTCTTGCCGGGGAGCTGTTTTTT.